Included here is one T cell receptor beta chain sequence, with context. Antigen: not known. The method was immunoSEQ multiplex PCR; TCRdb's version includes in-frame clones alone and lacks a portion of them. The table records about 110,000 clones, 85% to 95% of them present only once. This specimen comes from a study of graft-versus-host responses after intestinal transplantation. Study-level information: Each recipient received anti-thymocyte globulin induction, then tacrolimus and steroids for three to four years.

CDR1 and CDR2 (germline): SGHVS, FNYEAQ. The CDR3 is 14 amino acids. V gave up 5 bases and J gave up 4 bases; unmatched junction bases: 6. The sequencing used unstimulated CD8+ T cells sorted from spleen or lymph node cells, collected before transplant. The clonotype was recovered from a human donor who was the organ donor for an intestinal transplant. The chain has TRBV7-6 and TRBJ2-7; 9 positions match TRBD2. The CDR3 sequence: CASSLGTSNYEQYF. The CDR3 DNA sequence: TGTGCCAGCAGCCTCGGGACTAGCAATTACGAGCAGTACTTC.